This entry features one T cell receptor beta chain sequence. This entry is derived from a study of shared clonotypes between healthy human individuals. The CDR3 is made up of 13 amino acids. The V end was cut by 3 bases, the J end by 4 bases, with 6 bases between. Germline assignment: CDR1 MGHDK and CDR2 SYGVNS. The protocol was immunoSEQ multiplex PCR, while the TCRdb copy is restricted to in-frame clones and leaves out a portion. The sample lists millions of clones, just over 90% seen once, with approximately 0.4% in the top ten. Donors, without exception, were Caucasian adults residing in Nashville, Tennessee.

V usage is TRBV25-1 and J usage is TRBJ2-2; D gene unclear. The clonotype originates from a man aged 18 to 30 in good health. Some clones in this sample may be carry-over from other donors' samples. Sequences were obtained from naive CD4+ T cells from PBMCs. Subset in this sample: CD45RA+ positively selected. DNA for the CDR3: TGTGCCAGCAGTGATTCTCCCACCGGGGAGCTGTTTTTT. This codes for CASSDSPTGELFF.